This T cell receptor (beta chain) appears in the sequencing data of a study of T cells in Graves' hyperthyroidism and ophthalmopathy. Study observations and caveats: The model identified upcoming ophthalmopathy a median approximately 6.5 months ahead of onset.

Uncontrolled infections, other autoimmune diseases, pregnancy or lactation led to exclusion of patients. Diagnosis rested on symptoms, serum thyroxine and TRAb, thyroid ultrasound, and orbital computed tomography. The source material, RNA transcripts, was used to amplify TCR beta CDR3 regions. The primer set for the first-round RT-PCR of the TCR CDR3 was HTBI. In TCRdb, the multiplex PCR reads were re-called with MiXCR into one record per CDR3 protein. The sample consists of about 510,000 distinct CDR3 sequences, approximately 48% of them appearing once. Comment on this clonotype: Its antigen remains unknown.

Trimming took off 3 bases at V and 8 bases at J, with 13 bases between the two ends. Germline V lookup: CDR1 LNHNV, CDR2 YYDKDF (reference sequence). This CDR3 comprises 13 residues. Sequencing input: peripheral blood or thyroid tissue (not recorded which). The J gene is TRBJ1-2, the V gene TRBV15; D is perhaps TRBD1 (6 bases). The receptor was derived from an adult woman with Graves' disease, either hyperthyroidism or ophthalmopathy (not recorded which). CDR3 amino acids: CATSSQQGKGYTF. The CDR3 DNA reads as TGTGCCACCAGCAGCCAACAGGGAAAAGGCTACACCTTC.